The present entry profiles one T cell receptor beta chain with its context. Its target is unknown. Other DNA sequences in this specimen translate into the identical CDR3. The data derive from a study of CD8+ T cells in alopecia areata. Extraction and reverse transcription of RNA yielded cDNA as the sequencing template. TCRdb keeps only in-frame clones here, not all; method: immunoSEQ multiplex PCR. Altogether under 250,000 clones are present, about 61% being singletons, with the ten largest covering about 5.3%. CDR1 SGHRS and CDR2 YFSETQ come from the germline V gene. The CDR3 is made up of 12 amino acids. V was clipped by 0 bases and J by 5 bases, with 6 bases between them. Broader study findings: Clonality in lesional scalp, especially alopecia totalis/universalis, exceeded that of normal scalp.

The rearrangement joins TRBV5-1 to TRBJ2-7; weak D call: TRBD2 (5 bases). Sequenced input: CD8+ T cells sorted from blood. The clonotype comes from a human donor in good health. CDR3 nucleotide sequence: TGCGCCAGCAGCTTGGCCGGGAACGAGCAGTACTTC. Translation gives CASSLAGNEQYF.